This TCR beta chain came from a study of blood T cell repertoires in COVID-19. On the study more broadly: Italy, Spain and the United States were the sources of the convalescent and acute COVID-19 samples. The analysed material was cDNA or gDNA that came from T cells, B-cell-depleted T cells, or PBMCs.

Original data processing: Nucleated cell counts were estimated from reference gene primer amplification. TCRdb keeps only in-frame clones here, not all; method: immunoSEQ multiplex PCR. V and J calls plus clone size are reproduced from that table; the DNA served to infer D and trimming. The top ten clones hold 2% to 2.5% of a sample with fewer than 350,000 clones, about 90% of them seen once. Sequenced material: peripheral blood. This clonotype was sampled from a young woman who had recovered from COVID-19.

CDR3 residues: CASSLPRLPEQYF. CDR3 sequence (DNA): TGTGCCAGCAGTTTACCCAGGCTCCCCGAGCAGTACTTC. J is TRBJ2-7 and V is TRBV28; no definite D call. Germline values: CDR1 MDHEN, CDR2 SYDVKM. V was trimmed by 2 bases and J by 6 bases, leaving 11 bases between them. The CDR3 runs to 13 residues.